Sequencing of this TCR beta chain was carried out in a study of blood T cell repertoires in COVID-19. The overall study: The United States, Italy and Spain were the sources of the acute and convalescent COVID-19 samples. PBMCs, B-cell-depleted T cells, or T cells provided the cDNA or gDNA that made up the material.

This clone was recorded a few times. Authors' data handling: Estimated nucleated cell counts came from reference gene primer amplification. Using immunoSEQ multiplex PCR, the repertoire was profiled, and TCRdb retains in-frame clones only, with some absent. V, J and clone size were drawn from that table, and D and trimming were deduced from the DNA. The table lists 95,000 to 150,000 clones, 85% of them singletons, with 9.5% to 13% in the top ten. The clonotype comes from a man older than 75 with acute or convalescent COVID-19. Sample: peripheral blood.

The CDR3 reads CASSLDRVRSYGYTF. The DNA of the CDR3 is TGTGCCAGCAGCTTAGACAGGGTGAGAAGCTATGGCTACACCTTC. V and J are TRBV13 and TRBJ1-2, with D maybe TRBD1 (6 bases). CDR3 length: 15 residues. V was shortened by 1 base and J by 4 bases, with 13 bases between the two germline ends. Per the germline V gene, CDR1 is PRHDT and CDR2 is FYEKMQ (reference sequence).